Below are 17 T cell receptor beta chains sequenced from a single sample in a study of control samples from healthy donors and cancer patients. Data came from immunoSEQ multiplex PCR; TCRdb stores just in-frame clones and leaves some out. Of over 85,000 clones listed, 85% to 90% were seen once; the top ten hold 9% to 10%. Input material: PBMCs. These receptors were obtained from a woman aged 45 to 65 with colorectal cancer.

The rearrangement joins TRBV12-3 or TRBV12-4 to TRBJ1-2, with 12 bases fitting TRBD1. The CDR3 is made up of 13 amino acids. V gave up 5 bases and J gave up 14 bases; unmatched junction bases: 9. CDR3 DNA sequence: TGTGCCAGCAGTCCCGGGACAGGGGGCTCAGGGACCTTC. This sequence encodes CASSPGTGGSGTF.

The chain is built from TRBV7-2 and TRBJ2-5; 8 bases line up with TRBD1. The CDR3 is 14 amino acids. Germline V gives CDR1 SGHTA, CDR2 FQGNSA. The ends lost 5 bases at V and 2 bases at J; junction bases unmatched: 4. DNA for the CDR3: TGTGCCAGCAGCCCCAGGACAGGGCAAGAGACCCAGTACTTC. Encoded protein: CASSPRTGQETQYF.

In regard to this clone: Other DNA variants within this sample encode the same CDR3. The chain joins TRBV9 to TRBJ2-2, with D unresolved. Trimming stripped 0 bases from V and 1 base from J, with 7 bases between. Germline V gene data show CDR1 as SGDLS and CDR2 as YYNGEE. CDR3 length: 15 amino acids. In DNA form, the CDR3 reads TGTGCCAGCAGCGTAGCCCCGCAGAACACCGGGGAGCTGTTTTTT. Residues: CASSVAPQNTGELFF.

This chain connects TRBV5-1 to TRBJ2-2; D gene unclear. The germline CDR1 and CDR2 sequences are SGHRS and YFSETQ. The CDR3 is 13 amino acids. V lost 1 base and J 0 bases, leaving 1 base between the germline ends. The CDR3 nucleotides read TGCGCCAGCAGCTTGACGAACACCGGGGAGCTGTTTTTT. The encoded protein is CASSLTNTGELFF.

This chain connects TRBV4-3 to TRBJ1-6; D is unclear. The germline V gene encodes CDR1 LGHNA and CDR2 YSLEER. V was cut by 0 bases and J by 9 bases, with 15 bases left in between. CDR3 length equals 16 residues. In DNA, the CDR3 is TGCGCCAGCAGCCAAGAAGGCAGGTTGGATGGTTCACCCCTCCACTTT. It specifies CASSQEGRLDGSPLHF.

This clone was counted between two and nine times. CDR3 loop: CASSLGRDGYTF. In nucleotides, the CDR3 is TGTGCCAGCAGCTTAGGGAGGGACGGCTACACCTTC. The chain couples TRBV11-1 to TRBJ1-2; a possible D gene is TRBD1 (5 bases). The germline CDR1 and CDR2 sequences are SGHAT and FQDESV (reference sequence). V shed 1 base and J shed 8 bases, with 8 bases lying between them. The CDR3 totals 12 residues.

The chain combines TRBV30 with TRBJ2-2, with no clear D. Germline values: CDR1 GTSNPN, CDR2 SVGIG (reference sequence). This CDR3 spans 14 amino acids. The ends were cut back, 0 bases at V and 4 bases at J, with 9 bases in the middle. The CDR3 region is CAWSVAVPTGELFF. Written as DNA, the CDR3 is TGTGCCTGGAGTGTAGCCGTTCCCACCGGGGAGCTGTTTTTT.

The chain uses TRBV6-5 and TRBJ1-2; D is unclear. The ends were cut back, 6 bases at V and 2 bases at J, with 13 bases in the middle. CDR1 is MNHEY, CDR2 SVGAGI, per germline. The CDR3 extends over 14 amino acids. CDR3 sequence (DNA): TGTGCCAGCAGCAGCGCAACAAAGAACTATGGCTACACCTTC. Its translation: CASSSATKNYGYTF.

The chain links TRBV15 to TRBJ1-5, with D unclear. CDR1 LNHNV and CDR2 YYDKDF come from the germline V gene (reference sequence). The CDR3 consists of 15 residues. V was trimmed by 0 bases and J by 3 bases, leaving 9 bases between them. CDR3 amino acids: CATSRDLGYNQPQHF. The CDR3 coding sequence is TGTGCCACCAGCAGAGATCTGGGCTACAATCAGCCCCAGCATTTT.

The V call is TRBV5-8, the J call TRBJ2-1, with D unclear. This CDR3 region has 15 residues. With 1 base removed from V and 7 bases from J, the gap between germline ends came to 15 bases. Germline loops: CDR1 SGHTS, CDR2 YDEGEE. The chain's CDR3 is CASSLSRVQGNEQFF. The CDR3 DNA follows: TGTGCCAGCAGCTTGAGCCGGGTCCAAGGGAATGAGCAGTTCTTC.

V gene TRBV6-1 combines with J gene TRBJ1-5; 8 bases agree with TRBD1. Germline V gene sequence: CDR1 MNHNS, CDR2 SASEGT. The CDR3 spans 18 residues. Trimming took 4 bases from V and 0 from J; bases not matched to a gene: 11. CDR3 sequence reads: CASSAGTGGRYSNQPQHF. CDR3 nucleotide sequence: TGTGCCAGCAGTGCCGGGACAGGAGGAAGATATAGCAATCAGCCCCAGCATTTT.

This rearrangement joins TRBV6-2 or TRBV6-3 to TRBJ1-6; D is unclear. Germline assignment: CDR1 MNHEY and CDR2 SVGEGT. The CDR3 contains 15 residues. V shed 2 bases and J shed 6 bases, with 11 bases lying between them. CDR3 bases: TGTGCCAGCAGTTACCTTCGGCAGCTTAATTCACCCCTCCACTTT. This sequence encodes CASSYLRQLNSPLHF.

This clone was recorded a few times. V and J are TRBV6-5 and TRBJ2-1; D unclear. Trimming cost V 6 bases and J 0 bases, with 9 bases left between them. The germline V gene has CDR1 MNHEY and CDR2 SVGAGI. The CDR3 runs to 14 residues. DNA for the CDR3: TGTGCCAGCAGGAGCTTTAGCTCCTACAATGAGCAGTTCTTC. Translated: CASRSFSSYNEQFF.

V gene TRBV6-2 or TRBV6-3 combines with J gene TRBJ2-2, with unresolved D. Germline loops: CDR1 MNHEY, CDR2 SVGEGT. The CDR3 is 16 amino acids. The V end was cut by 2 bases, the J end by 2 bases, with 12 bases between. CDR3 region: CASSYGTEPNTGELFF. CDR3 DNA: TGTGCCAGCAGTTACGGCACCGAACCTAACACCGGGGAGCTGTTTTTT.

The genes are TRBV7-9 and TRBJ2-7, with D unresolved. The CDR3 covers 14 residues. Looked up from germline, CDR1 is SEHNR and CDR2 is FQNEAQ (reference sequence). Trimming removed 0 bases from V and 0 bases from J, with 6 bases in between. CDR3 residues: CASSLAGVSYEQYV. CDR3 DNA sequence: TGTGCCAGCAGCTTAGCAGGCGTCTCCTACGAGCAGTACGTC.

In its sample, this clone was seen once. This chain uses TRBV6-5 with TRBJ2-1; TRBD1 aligns across 8 bases. The V and J ends lost 6 bases and 10 bases, in that order; junction bases with no gene match: 5. CDR1 is MNHEY and CDR2 is SVGAGI in the germline V gene. The CDR3 runs to 12 residues. In nucleotides, the CDR3 is TGTGCCAGCAGCCGACAGGGGAAGGAGCAGTTCTTC. This gives the protein CASSRQGKEQFF.

The chain carries TRBV6-2 or TRBV6-3 and TRBJ2-7, with D hard to call. The CDR3 is made up of 15 amino acids. Trimming took 2 bases from V and 7 from J, leaving 18 bases between them. CDR1 and CDR2 from the germline V gene are MNHEY and SVGEGT. CDR3 residues: CASSYKVDKTEEQYV. CDR3 DNA sequence: TGTGCCAGCAGTTACAAGGTAGACAAAACGGAGGAGCAGTACGTC.